Shown below are 19 T cell receptor beta chains from a single sample sequenced in a study of blood T cell repertoires in COVID-19. Sequencing was performed with immunoSEQ multiplex PCR; in TCRdb, only in-frame clones are kept and a portion is missing. The sample comprises roughly 430,000 clones, approximately 91% of which are singletons, and approximately 1.5% rests with the top ten. Sequencing used PBMCs or T cells enriched from blood (not recorded which). The receptors here all came from a woman aged 18 to 35 who had been exposed to COVID-19.

This chain joins TRBV27 and TRBJ1-3; D may be TRBD1 (6 bases). CDR3 length equals 14 residues. Germline V gene data show CDR1 as MNHEY and CDR2 as SMNVEV (reference sequence). V was trimmed by 3 bases and J by 3 bases, leaving 9 bases between them. CDR3 sequence: CASSFKGDGNTIYF. CDR3 nucleotide sequence: TGTGCCAGCAGTTTTAAGGGGGATGGAAACACCATATATTTT.

This clone has a handful of counts. This rearrangement joins TRBV6-4 to TRBJ1-3; maybe TRBD1 (6 bases). Trimming stripped 5 bases from V and 2 bases from J, with 7 bases between. CDR3 length: 13 amino acids. Germline CDR1 reads MRHNA; CDR2 reads SNTAGT. The CDR3 DNA is TGTGCCAGCAGTACAGGGCCTGGAAACACCATATATTTT. It translates to CASSTGPGNTIYF.

The V and J genes are TRBV12-3 or TRBV12-4 and TRBJ1-2, with a tentative D call TRBD1 (5 bases). The CDR3 covers 13 residues. V lost 3 bases and J lost 6, with 11 bases in between. CDR3 bases: TGTGCCAGCAGTTTGGGCAGGGAACATGGCTACACCTTC. Translated, it gives CASSLGREHGYTF.

In its sample, this clone was seen a few times. The rearrangement links TRBV29-1 to TRBJ2-2; perhaps TRBD1 as D (5 bases). CDR1 is SQVTM and CDR2 is ANQGSEA in the germline V gene. Trimming removed 1 base from V and 0 bases from J, with 12 bases in between. The CDR3 is 16 amino acids. The CDR3 DNA reads as TGCAGCGTTGAAGTAGAGGACACCGCGAACACCGGGGAGCTGTTTTTT. Translating it yields CSVEVEDTANTGELFF.

This clone came up once. The chain employs TRBV6-5 and TRBJ1-5; TRBD1 matches 8 bases. With 0 bases clipped from V and 6 bases from J, the junction kept 7 bases outside the gene matches. CDR1 and CDR2 (germline): MNHEY, SVGAGI. The CDR3 contains 16 residues. The CDR3, as DNA: TGTGCCAGCAGTTACTCCAGGTCAGGGGGCGGTCAGCCCCAGCATTTT. It encodes CASSYSRSGGGQPQHF.

This clone came up a few times. The CDR3 here is CAISPGQGRAGELFF. The CDR3 bases are TGTGCCATCAGTCCCGGACAGGGAAGGGCCGGGGAGCTGTTTTTT. This chain links TRBV10-3 with TRBJ2-2; 8 bases agree with TRBD1. Germline V gives CDR1 ENHRY, CDR2 SYGVKD. J was trimmed by 6 bases and V by 5 bases; bases with no gene match: 8. The CDR3 length is 15 residues.

The chain has TRBV5-1 and TRBJ1-2; TRBD1 matches at 7 bases. The CDR3 sequence is 14 residues long. Germline CDR1 and CDR2: SGHRS and YFSETQ. With V trimmed by 0 bases and J by 4 bases, 3 bases remained unmatched. The CDR3 region has the DNA TGCGCCAGCAGCTTGGGGGGACAGATCTATGGCTACACCTTC. Protein sequence: CASSLGGQIYGYTF.

The rearrangement links TRBV2 to TRBJ1-3, with a weak D call TRBD1 (6 bases). Between the trimmed V and J ends, which lost 5 bases and 0 bases, there was a span of 14 bases. This CDR3 is 16 amino acids long. Germline values: CDR1 SNHLY, CDR2 FYNNEI. For the CDR3, the DNA is TGTGCCAGCAGTACCGGGACAAGAAGCTCTGGAAACACCATATATTTT. Translating it yields CASSTGTRSSGNTIYF.

The chain is built from TRBV5-5 and TRBJ1-2, with D hard to call. The germline V gene encodes CDR1 SGHKS and CDR2 YYEKEE (reference sequence). CDR3 size: 14 residues. Trimming took 3 bases from V and 1 from J, leaving 10 bases between them. The chain's CDR3 is CASSSVGVNYGYTF. For the CDR3, the DNA is TGTGCCAGCAGCTCAGTGGGAGTTAACTATGGCTACACCTTC.

This chain connects TRBV13 to TRBJ2-7; maybe TRBD2 (6 bases). Germline CDR1 PRHDT, CDR2 FYEKMQ (reference sequence). V was cut by 5 bases and J by 0 bases, with 11 bases left in between. This CDR3 contains 14 residues. CDR3 DNA sequence: TGTGCCAGCAGCCCGGGGCGGGGCTCCTACGAGCAGTACTTC. This codes for CASSPGRGSYEQYF.

The chain links TRBV6-5 to TRBJ1-5; D perhaps matches TRBD1 (5 bases). Germline assignment: CDR1 MNHEY and CDR2 SVGAGI. The CDR3 runs to 15 residues. The ends were cut back, 6 bases at V and 4 bases at J, with 16 bases in the middle. This CDR3 is CASSPDEEGNQPQHF. Written as DNA, the CDR3 is TGTGCCAGCAGCCCCGACGAGGAGGGGAATCAGCCCCAGCATTTT.

This clone appeared once. The rearrangement links TRBV6-5 to TRBJ1-4; TRBD1 matches at 7 bases. There are 16 residues in the CDR3. The ends lost 0 bases at V and 7 bases at J; junction bases unmatched: 8. CDR1 and CDR2 (germline): MNHEY, SVGAGI. The CDR3 nucleotides read TGTGCCAGCAGTTACTCGAAGGGGACAGAACGTGAAAAACTGTTTTTT. Translated: CASSYSKGTEREKLFF.

The chain links TRBV29-1 to TRBJ2-2, with TRBD2 identical over 10 bases. Trimming removed 4 bases from V and 1 base from J; junction bases left unmatched: 0. Germline values: CDR1 SQVTM, CDR2 ANQGSEA. The CDR3 extends over 14 amino acids. The chain's CDR3 is CSVASGGNTGELFF. CDR3 nucleotides: TGCAGCGTTGCTAGCGGGGGGAACACCGGGGAGCTGTTTTTT.

The V and J genes are TRBV15 and TRBJ1-3; D call uncertain. CDR1 LNHNV and CDR2 YYDKDF come from the germline V gene (reference sequence). V lost 1 base and J 4 bases, leaving 11 bases between the germline ends. The CDR3 sequence is 15 residues long. CDR3 loop: CATSRGTLSGNTIYF. The CDR3 coding sequence is TGTGCCACCAGCAGAGGGACTCTATCCGGAAACACCATATATTTT.

The chain is built from TRBV4-1 and TRBJ1-5, with TRBD1 matching 7 bases. With V trimmed by 4 bases and J by 2 bases, 14 bases remained unmatched. CDR3 length equals 18 residues. CDR1 is MGHRA, CDR2 YSYEKL, per germline. The CDR3, as DNA: TGCGCCAGCAGCCCCTCCCCCCGACAGGGTGGGGGCAATCAGCCCCAGCATTTT. Translating it yields CASSPSPRQGGGNQPQHF.

This clone was observed once. The chain carries TRBV5-1 and TRBJ2-2, with a possible D match to TRBD1 (6 bases). CDR1 is SGHRS and CDR2 is YFSETQ in the germline V gene. V lost 4 bases and J lost 1, with 11 bases in between. The length of the CDR3 is 15 residues. CDR3: CASSPWTVNTGELFF. The CDR3 DNA reads TGCGCCAGCAGCCCCTGGACAGTGAACACCGGGGAGCTGTTTTTT.

The V and J genes are TRBV29-1 and TRBJ2-7; the match to TRBD2 covers 14 bases. The CDR3 totals 17 residues. J lost 0 bases, V lost 7 bases, and 11 bases had no gene match. The germline V gene encodes CDR1 SQVTM and CDR2 ANQGSEA. CDR3 sequence (DNA): TGCAGCGCTACGACTAGCGGGAGGGCCATCCTCTCCTACGAGCAGTACTTC. Its protein product is CSATTSGRAILSYEQYF.

The chain has TRBV20-1 and TRBJ2-1; D is uncertain. Trimming removed 6 bases from V and 6 bases from J, with 9 bases in between. The germline gives CDR1 DFQATT, CDR2 SNEGSKA (reference sequence). The CDR3 consists of 11 residues. The CDR3 DNA sequence: TGCAGTGCAAGGAGTCCCAATGAGCAGTTCTTC. Its protein is CSARSPNEQFF.

V and J are TRBV7-6 and TRBJ2-2, with 10 bases aligning to TRBD1. This CDR3 is 16 amino acids long. With V trimmed by 0 bases and J by 6 bases, 4 bases remained unmatched. Germline V gives CDR1 SGHVS, CDR2 FNYEAQ. The CDR3 sequence is CASSLAGQGGSGELFF. The CDR3 region has the DNA TGTGCCAGCAGCTTAGCTGGACAGGGGGGATCCGGGGAGCTGTTTTTT.